This T cell receptor (beta chain) was identified during a study of blood T cell repertoires in COVID-19. Whole-study context: Some COVID-19 samples were acute and others convalescent; all came from the United States, Italy and Spain. In each case, the material was cDNA or gDNA derived from T cells, B-cell-depleted T cells, or PBMCs.

Repertoires were generated with immunoSEQ multiplex PCR, while TCRdb's copy carries only in-frame clones and drops some. The table shows about 330,000 clones, with approximately 88% occurring only once. Germline lookup yields CDR1 MNHEY and CDR2 SMNVEV (reference sequence). CDR3 length: 12 amino acids. V lost 2 bases and J 6 bases, leaving 4 bases between the germline ends. The sample was peripheral blood. This chain uses TRBV27 with TRBJ2-2; D unresolved. The sequence was collected from a man aged 25-40 years with COVID-19, enrolled during active disease. This chain's CDR3 is CASSLPAGELFF. CDR3 DNA: TGTGCCAGCAGTTTACCCGCCGGGGAGCTGTTTTTT.